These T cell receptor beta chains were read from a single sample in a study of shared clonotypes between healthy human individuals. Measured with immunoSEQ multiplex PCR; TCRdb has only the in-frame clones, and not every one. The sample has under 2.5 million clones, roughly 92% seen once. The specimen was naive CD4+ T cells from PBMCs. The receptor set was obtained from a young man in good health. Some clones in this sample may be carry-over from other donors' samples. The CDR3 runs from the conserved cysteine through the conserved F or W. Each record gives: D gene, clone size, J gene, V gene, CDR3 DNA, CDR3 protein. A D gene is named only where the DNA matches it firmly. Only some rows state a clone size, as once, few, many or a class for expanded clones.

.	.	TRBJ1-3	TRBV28	TGTGCCAGCAGTTTCCAGGGGACTGGAAACACCATATATTTT	CASSFQGTGNTIYF
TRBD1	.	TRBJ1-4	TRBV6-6	TGTGCCAGCAGTGCGGACAGGGGGCGGGAAAAACTGTTTTTT	CASSADRGREKLFF
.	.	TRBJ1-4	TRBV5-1	TGCGCCAGCAGCGAAGATAATGAAAAACTGTTTTTT	CASSEDNEKLFF
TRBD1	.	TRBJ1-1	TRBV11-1	TGTGCCAGCAGCCCGGACGGGCGACAGGGACGGGAAGCTTTCTTT	CASSPDGRQGREAFF
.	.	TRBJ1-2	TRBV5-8	TGTGCCAGCAGCTTGAGAGTCAACTATGGCTACACCTTC	CASSLRVNYGYTF
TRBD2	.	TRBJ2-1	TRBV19	TGTGCCAGTAGGGCAGCGAGAGGTGCTAGCGGGAGGGGGAATGAGCAGTTCTTC	CASRAARGASGRGNEQFF
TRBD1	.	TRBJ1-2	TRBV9	TGTGCCAGCCAACCGGGACAGGGGAACTATGGCTACACCTTC	CASQPGQGNYGYTF
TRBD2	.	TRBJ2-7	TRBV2	TGTGCCAGCAAGGAACTAGCGGGAGTCACCTACGAGCAGTACTTC	CASKELAGVTYEQYF
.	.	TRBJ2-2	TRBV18	TGTGCCAGCTCACAACAAACAGGGACTAACACCGGGGAGCTGTTTTTT	CASSQQTGTNTGELFF
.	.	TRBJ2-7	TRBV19	TGTGCCAGCTCACGGGACTCCTACGAGCAGTACTTC	CASSRDSYEQYF
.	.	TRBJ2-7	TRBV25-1	TGTGCCAGCAGTGAATACGGCAGTCGGTACGAGCAGTACTTC	CASSEYGSRYEQYF
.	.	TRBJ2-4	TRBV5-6	TGTGCCAGCAGCTTGGTACCAGGGGACATTCAGTACTTC	CASSLVPGDIQYF
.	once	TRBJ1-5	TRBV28	TGTGCCAGCAATATACGGCAATATAGCAATCAGCCCCAGCATTTT	CASNIRQYSNQPQHF
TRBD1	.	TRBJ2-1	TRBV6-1	TGTGCCAGCAGACAGGACAGGTACAATGAGCAGTTCTTC	CASRQDRYNEQFF
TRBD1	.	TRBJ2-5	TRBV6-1	TGTGGAGGAGGGGACAGGGGGCTGGAGACCCAGTACTTC	CGGGDRGLETQYF
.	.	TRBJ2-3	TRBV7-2	TGTGCCAGCAGCAGATTGGGCAGGGTGGGAGATACGCAGTATTTT	CASSRLGRVGDTQYF
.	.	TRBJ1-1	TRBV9	TGTGCCAGCAGCGGAGGACAGCCGAACACTGAAGCTTTCTTT	CASSGGQPNTEAFF
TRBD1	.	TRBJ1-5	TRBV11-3	TGTGCCAGCAGCTTAGTACAGGGGGCAGGGCAGCCCCAGCATTTT	CASSLVQGAGQPQHF
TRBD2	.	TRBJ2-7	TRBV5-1	TGCGCCAGCAGGCCTAGCGGGGAGGGTTACGAGCAGTACTTC	CASRPSGEGYEQYF
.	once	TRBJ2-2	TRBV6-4	TGTGCCAGCAGTGACCCGGTCACCGGGGAGCTGTTTTTT	CASSDPVTGELFF
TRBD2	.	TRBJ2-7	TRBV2	TGTGCCAGCAGCATAGCGGGAGTGTCGTACGAGCAGTACTTC	CASSIAGVSYEQYF
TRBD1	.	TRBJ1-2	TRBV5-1	TGCGCCAGCAGCTTGGGAAGACAGGGGCTGAACTATGGCTACACCTTC	CASSLGRQGLNYGYTF
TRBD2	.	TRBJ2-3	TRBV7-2	TGTGCCAGCAGCGCGGTACTAGCGGCGAGGCCAGATACGCAGTATTTT	CASSAVLAARPDTQYF
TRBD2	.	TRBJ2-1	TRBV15	TGTGCCACCAGCAGATCCGGGACTAGCGGCAAATTCTTC	CATSRSGTSGKFF
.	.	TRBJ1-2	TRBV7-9	TGTGCCAGCAGCCGGTTGGGCGAGGGGCCATATGGCTACACCTTC	CASSRLGEGPYGYTF
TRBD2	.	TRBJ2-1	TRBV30	TGTGCCTGGGGACTAAACAGACTAGCGGAGCAGTTCTTC	CAWGLNRLAEQFF
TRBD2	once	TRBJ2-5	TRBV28	TGTGCCAGCAGTTTTGGGGCGGGAGTGTTAGAAGAGACCCAGTACTTC	CASSFGAGVLEETQYF
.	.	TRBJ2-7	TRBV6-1	TGTGCCAGCACGGTGGGGCCCTCCTACGAGCAGTACTTC	CASTVGPSYEQYF
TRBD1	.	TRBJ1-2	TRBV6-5	TGTGCCAGCAGTTACCGGGACAGGGGGAACTATGGCTACACCTTC	CASSYRDRGNYGYTF
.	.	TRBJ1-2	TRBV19	TGTGCCAGTAGTATTGGCGGAAATTCCTATGGCTACACCTTC	CASSIGGNSYGYTF
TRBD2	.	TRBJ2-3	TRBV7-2	TGTGCCAGCAGCTTTCTAGCGGGAGTTTCGGATACGCAGTATTTT	CASSFLAGVSDTQYF
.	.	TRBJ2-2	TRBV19	TGTGCCAGTAGTATAGTTTTTTCGGCAGGAGGCGCCGGGGAGCTGTTTTTT	CASSIVFSAGGAGELFF
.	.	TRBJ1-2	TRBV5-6	TGTGCCAGCAGCTTGGTCGGACGGGAATACTATGGCTACACCTTC	CASSLVGREYYGYTF
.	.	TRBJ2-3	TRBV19	TGTGCCAGTAGTATAGACAGACGCACAGATACGCAGTATTTT	CASSIDRRTDTQYF
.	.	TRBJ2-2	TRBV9	TGTGCCAGCAGCGTACTAGAGAGCGGGGAGCTGTTTTTT	CASSVLESGELFF
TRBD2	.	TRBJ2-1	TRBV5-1	TGCGCCAGCAGCTTGGTTATAGCGGGAGTAGCTGAGCAGTTCTTC	CASSLVIAGVAEQFF
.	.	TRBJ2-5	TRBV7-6	TGTGCCAGCAGCCCCCCTAGACTACAGACCCAGTACTTC	CASSPPRLQTQYF
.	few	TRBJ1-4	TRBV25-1	TGTGCCAGCAGTCACGTCTCAATTGAAAAACTGTTTTTT	CASSHVSIEKLFF
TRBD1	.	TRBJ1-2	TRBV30	TGTGCCTGGAGTGTATATGAGGGGGCGTCATATGGCTACACCTTC	CAWSVYEGASYGYTF
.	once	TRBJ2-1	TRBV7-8	TGTGCCAGCAGCTTAGTGGGTCGGATTCCTTACAATGAGCAGTTCTTC	CASSLVGRIPYNEQFF
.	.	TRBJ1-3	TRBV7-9	TGTGCCAGCAGCCCCGGGCCGTATAACTCTGGAAACACCATATATTTT	CASSPGPYNSGNTIYF
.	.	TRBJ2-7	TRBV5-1	TGCGCCAGCAGCTTGGCCCAGCTCGCCTACGAGCAGTACTTC	CASSLAQLAYEQYF
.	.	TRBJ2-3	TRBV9	TGTGCCAGCAGCCCCACGGGGGCAATAGATACGCAGTATTTT	CASSPTGAIDTQYF
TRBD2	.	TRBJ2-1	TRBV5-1	TGCGCCAGCAGCCTCCCCGGGGGGAGGTATGAGCAGTTCTTC	CASSLPGGRYEQFF
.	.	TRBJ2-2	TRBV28	TGTGCCAGCAGACCGCAGCAGACGAACACCGGGGAGCTGTTTTTT	CASRPQQTNTGELFF
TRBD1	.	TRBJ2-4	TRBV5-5	TGTGCCAGCAGCATGGGGACAGGGTCGAATAACATTCAGTACTTC	CASSMGTGSNNIQYF
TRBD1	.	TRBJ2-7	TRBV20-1	TGCAGTGTCGGACAGGGCTACGAGCAGTACTTC	CSVGQGYEQYF
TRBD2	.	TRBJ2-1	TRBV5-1	TGCGCCAGCAGCTTTCTTGGCGGGAGTTTAGGTGAGCAGTTCTTC	CASSFLGGSLGEQFF
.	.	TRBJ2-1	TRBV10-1	TGCGCCAGCAGTGAGTTTAAGGAATATGAGCAGTTCTTC	CASSEFKEYEQFF
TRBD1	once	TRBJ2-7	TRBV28	TGTGCCAGCAGCCCCCGGGACAGGGGCTACGAGCAGTACTTC	CASSPRDRGYEQYF
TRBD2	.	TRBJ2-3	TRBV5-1	TGCGCCAGCAGCTTCGGGCTAGCGGGAAGGTGGGATACGCAGTATTTT	CASSFGLAGRWDTQYF
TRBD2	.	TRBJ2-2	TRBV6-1	TGTGCCAGCAGTGGACTAGCGGGAGGGCCGAACACCGGGGAGCTGTTTTTT	CASSGLAGGPNTGELFF